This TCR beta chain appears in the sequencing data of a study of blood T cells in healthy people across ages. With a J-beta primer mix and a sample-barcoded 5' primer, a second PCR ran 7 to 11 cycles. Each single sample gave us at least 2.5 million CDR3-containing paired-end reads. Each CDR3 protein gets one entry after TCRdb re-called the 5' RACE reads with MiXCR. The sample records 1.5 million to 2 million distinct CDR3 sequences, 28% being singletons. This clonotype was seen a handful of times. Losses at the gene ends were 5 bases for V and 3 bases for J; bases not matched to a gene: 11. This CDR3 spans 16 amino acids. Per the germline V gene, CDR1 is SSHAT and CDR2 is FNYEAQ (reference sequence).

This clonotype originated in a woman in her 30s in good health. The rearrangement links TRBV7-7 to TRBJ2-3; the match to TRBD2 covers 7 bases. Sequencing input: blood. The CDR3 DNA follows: TGTGCCAGCAGCCCGAGCGGATATAGCGGGACAGATACGCAGTATTTT. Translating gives CASSPSGYSGTDTQYF. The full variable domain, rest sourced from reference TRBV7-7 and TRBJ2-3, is GAGVSQSPRYKVTKRGQDVTLRCDPISSHATLYWYQQALGQGPEFLTYFNYEAQPDKSGLPSDRFSAERPEGSISTLTIQRTEQRDSAMYRCASSPSGYSGTDTQYFGPGTRLTVL.